This T cell receptor beta chain stems from a study of glioma-infiltrating T cells after dendritic cell vaccination. Sequencing was performed with immunoSEQ multiplex PCR; in TCRdb, only in-frame clones are kept and a portion is missing. The sample has about 91,000 clones, 75% to 90% seen once; the top ten hold 2.1%. The CDR3 totals 17 residues. The J segment lost 1 base and the V segment lost 3 bases, leaving 6 bases of the junction unmatched. The germline gives CDR1 MRHNA, CDR2 SNTAGT. Time point noted: after dendritic cell vaccination, including at tumor progression/relapse. The sample here was blood, taken after dendritic cell vaccination. The V gene is TRBV6-4, the J gene TRBJ1-1; 12 nucleotides line up with TRBD1. The receptor comes from a human donor with glioblastoma. CDR3 DNA: TGTGCCAGCAGTGAGTCCGGGACAGGGGGCTGGAACACTGAAGCTTTCTTT. It yields the protein CASSESGTGGWNTEAFF.